This is a list of T cell receptor beta chains from one sample in a study of blood T cell repertoires in COVID-19. Data came from immunoSEQ multiplex PCR; TCRdb stores just in-frame clones and leaves some out. The sample consists of roughly 87,000 clones, about nine tenths of them appearing once. What was sequenced was peripheral blood. The receptors here all came from a man between 60 and 70 years old with acute or convalescent COVID-19. Both conserved end residues are part of each CDR3. Fields, in order: CDR3 DNA, CDR3 protein, clone size, J gene, D gene, V gene. D genes are given only for firm matches. Some rows mark clone size as missing; the rest say once, few, many or name a class of expanded clone.

CDR3 DNA: TGCGCCAGCAGCCCCGGAACGGAGAACGAGCAGTACTTC
CDR3 protein: CASSPGTENEQYF
clone size: .
J gene: TRBJ2-7
D gene: .
V gene: TRBV5-1

CDR3 DNA: TGCGCCAGCAGCTTCGGACAGGGGACAGATACGCAGTATTTT
CDR3 protein: CASSFGQGTDTQYF
clone size: once
J gene: TRBJ2-3
D gene: TRBD1
V gene: TRBV5-1

CDR3 DNA: TGCGCCAGCAGCCAAGAAGGCGGCGGGTCGGAAAAACTGTTTTTT
CDR3 protein: CASSQEGGGSEKLFF
clone size: .
J gene: TRBJ1-4
D gene: .
V gene: TRBV4-1

CDR3 DNA: TGTGCCAGCAGCTTAGCTAACACCGGGGAGCTGTTTTTT
CDR3 protein: CASSLANTGELFF
clone size: .
J gene: TRBJ2-2
D gene: .
V gene: TRBV13

CDR3 DNA: TGTGCCTGGAGTCCCGTCCCAGATACGCAGTATTTT
CDR3 protein: CAWSPVPDTQYF
clone size: once
J gene: TRBJ2-3
D gene: .
V gene: TRBV30

CDR3 DNA: TGCAGTGCGCTAACAGGGGGCGTGATGTTTTTT
CDR3 protein: CSALTGGVMFF
clone size: .
J gene: TRBJ1-4
D gene: TRBD1
V gene: TRBV20-1

CDR3 DNA: TGTGCCAGCAGCTTAGCGTCGGTCATCCAAGCCTCACCCCTCCACTTT
CDR3 protein: CASSLASVIQASPLHF
clone size: .
J gene: TRBJ1-6
D gene: .
V gene: TRBV7-8

CDR3 DNA: TGTGCCAGCAGCTCCCATTATAGCGGGGGGACCTACGAGCAGTACTTC
CDR3 protein: CASSSHYSGGTYEQYF
clone size: .
J gene: TRBJ2-7
D gene: TRBD2
V gene: TRBV7-2

CDR3 DNA: TGCGCCAGCAGCCACCAGGTTAACTATGGCTACACCTTC
CDR3 protein: CASSHQVNYGYTF
clone size: many
J gene: TRBJ1-2
D gene: .
V gene: TRBV4-1

CDR3 DNA: TGCGCCAGCAGCTTCGGGGGACAGGGGGCCAGGAACACTGAAGCTTTCTTT
CDR3 protein: CASSFGGQGARNTEAFF
clone size: few
J gene: TRBJ1-1
D gene: TRBD1
V gene: TRBV5-1

CDR3 DNA: TGTGCCAGCTCCGGGACAGGCCTTACCGAGCAGTACTTC
CDR3 protein: CASSGTGLTEQYF
clone size: .
J gene: TRBJ2-7
D gene: TRBD1
V gene: TRBV12-3/TRBV12-4

CDR3 DNA: TGTGCCAGCAGCTTAGGGGTAGGGAGGATTAGCGAGACCCAGTACTTC
CDR3 protein: CASSLGVGRISETQYF
clone size: .
J gene: TRBJ2-5
D gene: .
V gene: TRBV11-2

CDR3 DNA: TGTGCCAGCAGTGAAAACACAGGGGGTACCTATGGCTACACCTTC
CDR3 protein: CASSENTGGTYGYTF
clone size: .
J gene: TRBJ1-2
D gene: TRBD1
V gene: TRBV6-1

CDR3 DNA: TGTGCCAGTAGTATTCTCGGCGGAAAGAGGTACAATGAGCAGTTCTTC
CDR3 protein: CASSILGGKRYNEQFF
clone size: .
J gene: TRBJ2-1
D gene: .
V gene: TRBV19

CDR3 DNA: TGTGCCAGCTCACCACCGGGACAGGGTCCGAACTCTGGAAACACCATATATTTT
CDR3 protein: CASSPPGQGPNSGNTIYF
clone size: .
J gene: TRBJ1-3
D gene: TRBD1
V gene: TRBV18

CDR3 DNA: TGTGCCAGCAGTGAATCCCCAATTTCGGAGGGTGGCTACACCTTC
CDR3 protein: CASSESPISEGGYTF
clone size: .
J gene: TRBJ1-2
D gene: .
V gene: TRBV25-1

CDR3 DNA: TGTGCCAGCAGCGGTAGGGGGACCCTTAACTATGGCTACACCTTC
CDR3 protein: CASSGRGTLNYGYTF
clone size: .
J gene: TRBJ1-2
D gene: .
V gene: TRBV7-9

CDR3 DNA: TGTGCCAGCAGGCCGCCGGGGATACAGGGTGGCACTGAAGCTTTCTTT
CDR3 protein: CASRPPGIQGGTEAFF
clone size: once
J gene: TRBJ1-1
D gene: .
V gene: TRBV7-8

CDR3 DNA: TGTGCCAGCAGCCAAGGTACGGGTCCTAATTCACCCCTCCACTTT
CDR3 protein: CASSQGTGPNSPLHF
clone size: few
J gene: TRBJ1-6
D gene: .
V gene: TRBV3-1/TRBV3-2

CDR3 DNA: TGCGCCAGCAGCCAAGGGTGGACAGGGTATAATCAGCCCCAGCATTTT
CDR3 protein: CASSQGWTGYNQPQHF
clone size: once
J gene: TRBJ1-5
D gene: TRBD1
V gene: TRBV4-1

CDR3 DNA: TGTGCCAGCAGCTTTACTCATACGGGGGGCGAGCAGTACTTC
CDR3 protein: CASSFTHTGGEQYF
clone size: .
J gene: TRBJ2-7
D gene: TRBD2
V gene: TRBV9

CDR3 DNA: TGTGCCAGCAGCACATCCGGGACACCGTCCGGAAACACCATATATTTT
CDR3 protein: CASSTSGTPSGNTIYF
clone size: .
J gene: TRBJ1-3
D gene: .
V gene: TRBV9

CDR3 DNA: TGTGCCAGCATAGACCCCGGGACAGGGTCCTACGAGCAGTACTTC
CDR3 protein: CASIDPGTGSYEQYF
clone size: .
J gene: TRBJ2-7
D gene: TRBD1
V gene: TRBV6-5

CDR3 DNA: TGTGCCAGCAGCCCCAGACAGGGGTTTGGCTACACCTTC
CDR3 protein: CASSPRQGFGYTF
clone size: .
J gene: TRBJ1-2
D gene: TRBD1
V gene: TRBV11-1

CDR3 DNA: TGTGCCAGCAGCTTAGGCCTAGCGGGGGGAGAGACCCAGTACTTC
CDR3 protein: CASSLGLAGGETQYF
clone size: .
J gene: TRBJ2-5
D gene: TRBD2
V gene: TRBV7-3

CDR3 DNA: TGTGCCAGCAGTAGCGGGGGGTACAATGAGCAGTTCTTC
CDR3 protein: CASSSGGYNEQFF
clone size: .
J gene: TRBJ2-1
D gene: TRBD2
V gene: TRBV12-3/TRBV12-4

CDR3 DNA: TGTGCCAGCACGTCAGAGAACACCGGGGAGCTGTTTTTT
CDR3 protein: CASTSENTGELFF
clone size: .
J gene: TRBJ2-2
D gene: .
V gene: TRBV2

CDR3 DNA: TGTGCCAGCAGCTTCACTAGCGGGAGCTACGAGCAGTACTTC
CDR3 protein: CASSFTSGSYEQYF
clone size: .
J gene: TRBJ2-7
D gene: TRBD2
V gene: TRBV7-3

CDR3 DNA: TGTGCCAGCAGTTTCTTAAGGACAGGGGGGTCACCCCTCCACTTT
CDR3 protein: CASSFLRTGGSPLHF
clone size: .
J gene: TRBJ1-6
D gene: TRBD1
V gene: TRBV27

CDR3 DNA: TGTGCCAGCAGCTTAAAAGGGACAACCACTGAAGCTTTCTTT
CDR3 protein: CASSLKGTTTEAFF
clone size: .
J gene: TRBJ1-1
D gene: .
V gene: TRBV7-8

CDR3 DNA: TGCAGTGCTAGTCGAGTTCCCGTCGGGGGTGAGCAGTTCTTC
CDR3 protein: CSASRVPVGGEQFF
clone size: .
J gene: TRBJ2-1
D gene: .
V gene: TRBV20-1

CDR3 DNA: TGTGCCGTAGCGGATCGGGGAAACCACGAGCAGTACTTC
CDR3 protein: CAVADRGNHEQYF
clone size: .
J gene: TRBJ2-7
D gene: .
V gene: TRBV6-5

CDR3 DNA: TGCGCCAGCAGCTTGAGACAGGGATCCTACGAGCAGTACTTC
CDR3 protein: CASSLRQGSYEQYF
clone size: .
J gene: TRBJ2-7
D gene: TRBD1
V gene: TRBV5-1

CDR3 DNA: TGTGCCAGCAGTTCCCAATTTCAGCCCCAGCATTTT
CDR3 protein: CASSSQFQPQHF
clone size: .
J gene: TRBJ1-5
D gene: .
V gene: TRBV12-3/TRBV12-4

CDR3 DNA: TGTGCCAGCAGAGGGGGGGGTGGCACAGATACGCAGTATTTT
CDR3 protein: CASRGGGGTDTQYF
clone size: once
J gene: TRBJ2-3
D gene: .
V gene: TRBV27

CDR3 DNA: TGTGCCAGCAGCTTGACAGGGCCGAACACTGAAGCTTTCTTT
CDR3 protein: CASSLTGPNTEAFF
clone size: .
J gene: TRBJ1-1
D gene: TRBD1
V gene: TRBV7-8

CDR3 DNA: TGTGCCAGCAGCCTGGACCAGGGGGCGGACACTGAAGCTTTCTTT
CDR3 protein: CASSLDQGADTEAFF
clone size: .
J gene: TRBJ1-1
D gene: TRBD1
V gene: TRBV4-2